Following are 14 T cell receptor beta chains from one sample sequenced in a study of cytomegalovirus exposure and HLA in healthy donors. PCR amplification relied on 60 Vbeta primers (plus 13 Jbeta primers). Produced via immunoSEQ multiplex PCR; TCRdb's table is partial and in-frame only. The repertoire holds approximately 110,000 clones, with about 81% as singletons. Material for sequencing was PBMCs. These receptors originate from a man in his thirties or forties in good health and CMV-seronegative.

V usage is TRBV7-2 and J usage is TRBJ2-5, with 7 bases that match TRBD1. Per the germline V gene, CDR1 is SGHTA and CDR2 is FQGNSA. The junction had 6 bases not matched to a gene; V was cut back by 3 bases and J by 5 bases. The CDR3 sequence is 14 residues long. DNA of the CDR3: TGTGCCAGCAGCTTTACAGGGGCGGGTGAGACCCAGTACTTC. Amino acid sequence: CASSFTGAGETQYF.

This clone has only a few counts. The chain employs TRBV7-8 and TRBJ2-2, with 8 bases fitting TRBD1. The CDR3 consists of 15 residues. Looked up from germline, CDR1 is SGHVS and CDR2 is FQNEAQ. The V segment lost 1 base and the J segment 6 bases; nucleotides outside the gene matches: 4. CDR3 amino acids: CASSLEVRGPGELFF. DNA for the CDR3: TGTGCCAGCAGCTTAGAGGTCAGGGGGCCCGGGGAGCTGTTTTTT.

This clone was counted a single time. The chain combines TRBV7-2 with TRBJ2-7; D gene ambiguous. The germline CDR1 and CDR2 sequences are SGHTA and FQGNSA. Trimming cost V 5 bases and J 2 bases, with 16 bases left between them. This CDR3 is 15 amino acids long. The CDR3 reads CASSPDTGFTYEQYF. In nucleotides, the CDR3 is TGTGCCAGCAGCCCCGACACCGGTTTTACCTACGAGCAGTACTTC.

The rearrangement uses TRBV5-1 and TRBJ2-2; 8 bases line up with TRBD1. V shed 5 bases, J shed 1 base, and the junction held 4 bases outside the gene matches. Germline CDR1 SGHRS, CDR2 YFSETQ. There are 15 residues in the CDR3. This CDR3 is CASRVGTGNTGELFF. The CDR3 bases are TGCGCCAGCAGAGTCGGGACAGGGAACACCGGGGAGCTGTTTTTT.

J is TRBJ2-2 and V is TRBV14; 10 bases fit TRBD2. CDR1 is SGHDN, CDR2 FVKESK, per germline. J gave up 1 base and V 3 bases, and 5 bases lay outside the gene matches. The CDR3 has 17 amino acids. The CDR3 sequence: CASSHGRTSGNTGELFF. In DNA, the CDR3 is TGTGCCAGCAGCCACGGTCGGACTAGCGGGAACACCGGGGAGCTGTTTTTT.

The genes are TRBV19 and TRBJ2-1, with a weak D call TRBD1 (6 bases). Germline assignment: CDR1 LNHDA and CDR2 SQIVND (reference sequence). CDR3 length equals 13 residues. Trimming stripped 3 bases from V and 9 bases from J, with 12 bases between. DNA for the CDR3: TGTGCCAGTAGTATGTCCCAGGGGATTGAGCAGTTCTTC. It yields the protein CASSMSQGIEQFF.

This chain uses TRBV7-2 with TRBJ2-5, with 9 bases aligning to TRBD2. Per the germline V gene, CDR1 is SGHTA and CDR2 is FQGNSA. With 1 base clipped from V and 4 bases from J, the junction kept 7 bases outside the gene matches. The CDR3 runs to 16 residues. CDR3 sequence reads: CASSLGEGGGAETQYF. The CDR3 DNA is TGTGCCAGCAGCTTAGGAGAAGGCGGGGGGGCAGAGACCCAGTACTTC.

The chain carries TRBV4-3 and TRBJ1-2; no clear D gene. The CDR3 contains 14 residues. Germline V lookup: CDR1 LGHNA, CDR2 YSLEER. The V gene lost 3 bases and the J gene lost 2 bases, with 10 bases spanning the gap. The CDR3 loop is CASSQSSKNYGYTF. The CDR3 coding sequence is TGCGCCAGCAGCCAGAGTTCTAAAAACTATGGCTACACCTTC.

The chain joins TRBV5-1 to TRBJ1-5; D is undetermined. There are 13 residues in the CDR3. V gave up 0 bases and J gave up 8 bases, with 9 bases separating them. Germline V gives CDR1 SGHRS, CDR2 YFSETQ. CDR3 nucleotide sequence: TGCGCCAGCAGCTTGGGGGTTAGCGAGCCCCAGCATTTT. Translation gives CASSLGVSEPQHF. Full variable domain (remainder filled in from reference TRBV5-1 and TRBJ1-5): KAGVTQTPRYLIKTRGQQVTLSCSPISGHRSVSWYQQTPGQGLQFLFEYFSETQRNKGNFPGRFSGRQFSNSRSEMNVSTLELGDSALYLCASSLGVSEPQHFGDGTRLSIL.

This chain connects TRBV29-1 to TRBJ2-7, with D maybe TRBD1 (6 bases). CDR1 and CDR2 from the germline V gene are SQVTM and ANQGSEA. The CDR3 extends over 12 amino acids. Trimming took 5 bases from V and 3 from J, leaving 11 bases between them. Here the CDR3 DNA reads TGCAGCGTTACAGGGATCAGCTACGAGCAGTACTTC. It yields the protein CSVTGISYEQYF.

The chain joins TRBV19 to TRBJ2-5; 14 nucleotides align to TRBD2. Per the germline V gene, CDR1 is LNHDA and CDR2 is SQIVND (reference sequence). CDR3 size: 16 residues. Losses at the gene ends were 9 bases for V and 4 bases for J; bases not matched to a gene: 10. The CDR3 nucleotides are TGTGCCAGCGGGACTAGCGGGAGAGGGCGAGGAGAGACCCAGTACTTC. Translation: CASGTSGRGRGETQYF.

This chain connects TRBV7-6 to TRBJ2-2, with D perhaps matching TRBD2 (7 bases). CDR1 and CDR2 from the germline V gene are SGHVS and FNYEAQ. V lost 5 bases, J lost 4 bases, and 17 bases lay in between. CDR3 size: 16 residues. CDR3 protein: CASSPRGGQSTGELFF. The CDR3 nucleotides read TGTGCCAGCAGCCCTAGGGGGGGGCAGAGCACCGGGGAGCTGTTTTTT.

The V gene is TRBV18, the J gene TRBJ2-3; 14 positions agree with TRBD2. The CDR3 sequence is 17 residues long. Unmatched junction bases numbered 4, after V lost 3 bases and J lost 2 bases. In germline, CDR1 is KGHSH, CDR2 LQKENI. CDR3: CASSPGLAGVFTDTQYF. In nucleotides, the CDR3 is TGTGCCAGCTCACCGGGACTAGCGGGAGTATTCACAGATACGCAGTATTTT.

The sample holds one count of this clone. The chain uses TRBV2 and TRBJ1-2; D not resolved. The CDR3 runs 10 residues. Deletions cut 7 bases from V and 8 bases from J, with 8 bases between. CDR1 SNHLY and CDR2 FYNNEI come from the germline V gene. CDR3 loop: CASKEWGYTF. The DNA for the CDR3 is TGTGCCAGCAAGGAGTGGGGCTACACCTTC.